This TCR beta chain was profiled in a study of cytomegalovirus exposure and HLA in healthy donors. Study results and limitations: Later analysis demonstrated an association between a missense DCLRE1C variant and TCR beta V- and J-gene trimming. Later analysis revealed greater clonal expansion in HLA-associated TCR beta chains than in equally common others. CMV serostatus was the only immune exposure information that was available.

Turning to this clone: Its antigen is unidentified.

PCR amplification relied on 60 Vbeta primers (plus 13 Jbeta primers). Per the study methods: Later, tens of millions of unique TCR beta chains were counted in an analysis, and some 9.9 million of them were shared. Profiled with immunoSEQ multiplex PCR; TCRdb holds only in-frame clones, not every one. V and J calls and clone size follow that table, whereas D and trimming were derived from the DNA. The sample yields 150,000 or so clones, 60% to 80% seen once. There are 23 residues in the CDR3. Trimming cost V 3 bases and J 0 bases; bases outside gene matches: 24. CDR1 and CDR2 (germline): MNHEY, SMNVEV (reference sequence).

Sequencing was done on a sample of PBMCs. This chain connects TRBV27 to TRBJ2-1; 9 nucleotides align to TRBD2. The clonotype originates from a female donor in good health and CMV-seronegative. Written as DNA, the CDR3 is TGTGCCAGCAGTTTCTCTGGGACTAGCCACCCAAAGGTGTCGAGACGCTCCTACAATGAGCAGTTCTTC. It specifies CASSFSGTSHPKVSRRSYNEQFF.